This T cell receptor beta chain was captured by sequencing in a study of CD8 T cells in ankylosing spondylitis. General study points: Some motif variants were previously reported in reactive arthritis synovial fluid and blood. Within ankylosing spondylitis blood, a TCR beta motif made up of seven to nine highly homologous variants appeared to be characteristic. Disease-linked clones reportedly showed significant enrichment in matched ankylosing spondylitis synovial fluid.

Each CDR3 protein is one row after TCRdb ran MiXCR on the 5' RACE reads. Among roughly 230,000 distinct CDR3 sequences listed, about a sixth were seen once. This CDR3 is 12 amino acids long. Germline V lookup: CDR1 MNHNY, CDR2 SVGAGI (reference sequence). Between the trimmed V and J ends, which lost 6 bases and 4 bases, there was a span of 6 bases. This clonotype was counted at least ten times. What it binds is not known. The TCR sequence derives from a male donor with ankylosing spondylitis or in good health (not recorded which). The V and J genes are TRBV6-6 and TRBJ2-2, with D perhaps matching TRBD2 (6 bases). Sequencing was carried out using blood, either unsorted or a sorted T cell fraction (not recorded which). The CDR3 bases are TGTGCCAGCAGGGGGGGCACCGGGGAGCTGTTTTTT. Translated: CASRGGTGELFF.